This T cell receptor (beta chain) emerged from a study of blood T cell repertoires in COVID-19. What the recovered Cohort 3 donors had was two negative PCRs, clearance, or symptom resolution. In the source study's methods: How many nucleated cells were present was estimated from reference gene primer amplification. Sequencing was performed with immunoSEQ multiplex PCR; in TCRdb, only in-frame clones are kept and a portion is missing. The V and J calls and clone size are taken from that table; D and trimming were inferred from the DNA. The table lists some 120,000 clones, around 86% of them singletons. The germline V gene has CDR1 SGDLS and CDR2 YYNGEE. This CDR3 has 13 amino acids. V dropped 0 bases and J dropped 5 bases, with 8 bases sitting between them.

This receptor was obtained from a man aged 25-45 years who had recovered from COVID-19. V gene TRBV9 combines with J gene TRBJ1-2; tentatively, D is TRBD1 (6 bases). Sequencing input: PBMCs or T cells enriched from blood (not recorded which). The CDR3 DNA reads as TGTGCCAGCAGCGTAGCTCAGGGGTATGGCTACACCTTC. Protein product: CASSVAQGYGYTF. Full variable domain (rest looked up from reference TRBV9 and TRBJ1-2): DSGVTQTPKHLITATGQRVTLRCSPRSGDLSVYWYQQSLDQGLQFLIQYYNGEERAKGNILERFSAQQFPDLHSELNLSSLELGDSALYFCASSVAQGYGYTFGSGTRLTVV.